One and the same sample provided the 16 T cell receptor beta chains below, sequenced in a study of shared clonotypes between healthy human individuals. Sequencing used immunoSEQ multiplex PCR; TCRdb keeps in-frame clones, though not all of them. The sample has roughly 1,000,000 clones, around 82% seen once. Input material: memory CD4+ T cells from PBMCs. Subset indicated: CD45RA-negative fraction. All receptors come from a man in his late teens or twenties in good health. Some clones in this sample may be carry-over from other donors' samples.

The chain recombines TRBV11-2 with TRBJ1-1, with TRBD1 matching over 7 bases. The CDR3 contains 13 residues. The germline V gene encodes CDR1 SGHAT and CDR2 FQNNGV. V was clipped by 1 base and J by 7 bases; unmatched bases: 3. This CDR3 is CASSLAGGGEAFF. The DNA of the CDR3 is TGTGCCAGCAGCTTAGCAGGGGGTGGTGAAGCTTTCTTT. The variable domain in full, with the rest retrieved from reference TRBV11-2 and TRBJ1-1, is EAGVAQSPRYKIIEKRQSVAFWCNPISGHATLYWYQQILGQGPKLLIQFQNNGVVDDSQLPKDRFSAERLKGVDSTLKIQPAKLEDSAVYLCASSLAGGGEAFFGQGTRLTVV.

This clone was recorded only once. V and J are TRBV5-1 and TRBJ2-7; 13 bases fit TRBD2. Germline assignment: CDR1 SGHRS and CDR2 YFSETQ. Trimming removed 3 bases from V and 6 bases from J; junction bases left unmatched: 12. The CDR3 loop spans 17 amino acids. The CDR3 loop is CASSSAAPTSGRFEQYF. As DNA, the CDR3 is TGCGCCAGCAGCTCCGCCGCCCCGACTAGCGGGAGGTTCGAGCAGTACTTC. The whole variable domain, remainder taken from reference TRBV5-1 and TRBJ2-7, is KAGVTQTPRYLIKTRGQQVTLSCSPISGHRSVSWYQQTPGQGLQFLFEYFSETQRNKGNFPGRFSGRQFSNSRSEMNVSTLELGDSALYLCASSSAAPTSGRFEQYFGPGTRLTVT.

This clone was picked up a small number of times. The chain recombines TRBV2 with TRBJ1-2, with a possible D match to TRBD1 (6 bases). V was pared by 8 bases and J by 6 bases, with 13 bases between. This CDR3 is 12 amino acids long. Per germline, CDR1 SNHLY and CDR2 FYNNEI. This chain's CDR3 is CASQQGPNGYTF. The DNA of the CDR3 is TGTGCCAGCCAACAGGGCCCCAATGGCTACACCTTC. Supplemented by reference TRBV2 and TRBJ1-2, the full variable domain reads EPEVTQTPSHQVTQMGQEVILRCVPISNHLYFYWYRQILGQKVEFLVSFYNNEISEKSEIFDDQFSVERPDGSNFTLKIRSTKLEDSAMYFCASQQGPNGYTFGSGTRLTVV.

Comments on this clone: Since a much larger clone is just one base distant, this may be a read error. Other DNA sequences in this specimen translate into the identical CDR3. The gene calls are TRBV7-2 and TRBJ2-7; no definite D call. Looked up from germline, CDR1 is SGHTA and CDR2 is FQGNSA. This CDR3 contains 11 residues. The ends were cut back, 4 bases at V and 3 bases at J, with 4 bases in the middle. The CDR3 loop is CASSSYYEQYF. CDR3 bases: TGTGCCAGCAGCTCATACTACGAGCAGTACTTC.

The V call is TRBV28, the J call TRBJ2-7; 7 bases agree with TRBD2. The V and J ends lost 7 bases and 3 bases, in that order; junction bases with no gene match: 6. CDR1 is MDHEN and CDR2 is SYDVKM in the germline V gene. The CDR3 loop spans 13 amino acids. The CDR3 loop reads CASKRGGFYEQYF. CDR3 DNA sequence: TGTGCCAGCAAGCGGGGAGGGTTCTACGAGCAGTACTTC. The variable domain in full, completed from reference TRBV28 and TRBJ2-7, reads DVKVTQSSRYLVKRTGEKVFLECVQDMDHENMFWYRQDPGLGLRLIYFSYDVKMKEKGDIPEGYSVSREKKERFSLILESASTNQTSMYLCASKRGGFYEQYFGPGTRLTVT.

The chain is built from TRBV18 and TRBJ1-2; maybe TRBD1 (5 bases). Germline loops: CDR1 KGHSH, CDR2 LQKENI. The CDR3 is made up of 15 amino acids. The V and J ends lost 0 bases and 4 bases respectively, with 12 bases between them. The CDR3 region has the DNA TGTGCCAGCTCACCACCGGTCATTAGGGGCTATGGCTACACCTTC. It translates to CASSPPVIRGYGYTF.

The chain uses TRBV4-1 and TRBJ2-7, with D perhaps TRBD1 (6 bases). This CDR3 contains 15 residues. V was clipped by 0 bases and J by 2 bases, with 11 bases between them. Germline CDR1 and CDR2: MGHRA and YSYEKL. The CDR3 reads CASSQDPGDTYEQYF. The CDR3 region has the DNA TGCGCCAGCAGCCAAGATCCCGGGGACACCTACGAGCAGTACTTC.

The chain is built from TRBV6-5 and TRBJ1-2, with a possible D match to TRBD1 (5 bases). Between the trimmed V and J ends, which lost 1 base and 4 bases, there was a span of 13 bases. The CDR3 covers 15 residues. Germline CDR1 MNHEY, CDR2 SVGAGI. CDR3 loop: CASSYFRGGSYGYTF. Written as DNA, the CDR3 is TGTGCCAGCAGTTACTTTAGGGGTGGGTCCTATGGCTACACCTTC.

V gene TRBV2 combines with J gene TRBJ1-5, with 9 bases that match TRBD1. From germline, CDR1 is SNHLY and CDR2 FYNNEI. The length of the CDR3 is 16 residues. Trimming cost V 6 bases and J 2 bases; bases outside gene matches: 8. The CDR3 bases are TGTGCCAGCAGAGCCGGGACAGGGAGCGGCAATCAGCCCCAGCATTTT. Amino acids: CASRAGTGSGNQPQHF.

As to this clone: Other DNA sequences in the same sample also yield this CDR3. CDR3 sequence reads: CASSPPGVYEQYF. DNA of the CDR3: TGTGCCAGCTCACCCCCAGGGGTCTACGAGCAGTACTTC. The chain combines TRBV18 with TRBJ2-7; tentative D call: TRBD1 (6 bases). The CDR3 sequence is 13 residues long. Per the germline V gene, CDR1 is KGHSH and CDR2 is LQKENI. V was pared by 3 bases and J by 3 bases, with 9 bases between.

The chain has TRBV6-4 and TRBJ2-1, with 13 bases fitting TRBD2. J gave up 0 bases and V 6 bases, and 8 bases lay outside the gene matches. CDR3 length equals 18 residues. The V gene's germline CDR1 is MRHNA and CDR2 SNTAGT. The DNA of the CDR3 is TGTGCCAGCAGGACCGGGACTAGCGGGACCCGCTCCTACAATGAGCAGTTCTTC. The encoded protein is CASRTGTSGTRSYNEQFF.

This clone was observed a handful of times. This likely traces to a read error, being one base from a far larger clone. The V call is TRBV7-8, the J call TRBJ2-5; D call uncertain. Matching the DNA end better, TRBJ2-7 makes the J call doubtful. The CDR3 extends over 15 amino acids. From germline, CDR1 is SGHVS and CDR2 FQNEAQ. The CDR3 nucleotides read TGTGCCAGCAGTTTCCTCCGCTACTCATCCTACGAGCAGTACTTC. It codes for CASSFLRYSSYEQYF.

V is TRBV2 and J is TRBJ2-5; no definite D call. V was shortened by 6 bases and J by 4 bases, with 6 bases between the two germline ends. In germline, CDR1 is SNHLY, CDR2 FYNNEI. CDR3 size: 11 residues. The CDR3 DNA follows: TGTGCCAGCAGGGAAACAGAGACCCAGTACTTC. Its translation: CASRETETQYF.

Points on this clone: Here the CDR3 omits its conserved ending phenylalanine or tryptophan, so a read error is the likely source. The J gene is TRBJ2-7, the V gene TRBV4-3, with unresolved D. Trimming left V 1 base short and J 3 bases short, with 13 bases between. Germline V gives CDR1 LGHNA, CDR2 YSLEER. There are 15 residues in the CDR3. The CDR3 DNA reads as TGCGCCAGCAGCCAAGGTTACGGACCTGACTACGAGCAGTACCTC. Translated, it gives CASSQGYGPDYEQYL.

The gene calls are TRBV2 and TRBJ1-5; D gene uncertain. CDR3 length: 14 amino acids. Trimming took off 6 bases at V and 3 bases at J, with 12 bases between the two ends. Looked up from germline, CDR1 is SNHLY and CDR2 is FYNNEI. CDR3 bases: TGTGCCAGCAGGGTAGGAACTTCCAATCAGCCCCAGCATTTT. This translates into CASRVGTSNQPQHF.

The chain is built from TRBV6-1 and TRBJ2-7; D remains ambiguous. Germline V gene data show CDR1 as MNHNS and CDR2 as SASEGT. This CDR3 has 15 amino acids. V was shortened by 8 bases and J by 6 bases, with 23 bases between the two germline ends. The CDR3 loop is CASSSRWQAGSEQYF. CDR3 in DNA: TGTGCCAGCTCTAGTCGGTGGCAGGCAGGCTCCGAGCAGTACTTC.